This T cell receptor (beta chain) was obtained from a study of blood T cell repertoires in COVID-19. Overall study: Samples representing acute and convalescent COVID-19 were sourced from the United States, Italy and Spain.

The count of this clone is one. Germline V gene data show CDR1 as MDHEN and CDR2 as SYDVKM. V was clipped by 3 bases and J by 0 bases; unmatched bases: 13. The CDR3 is 19 amino acids. Authors' analysis steps: By means of reference gene primer amplification, nucleated cell counts were estimated. Assay: immunoSEQ multiplex PCR; the TCRdb copy retains only in-frame clones and omits some. The V and J calls and clone size were taken over from that table, and D and trimming were inferred from the DNA. Seen here are approximately 140,000 clones, approximately 91% observed once, and the top ten hold 10% to 13%.

V gene TRBV28 combines with J gene TRBJ1-5; 8 nucleotides line up with TRBD1. The clonotype was recovered from a man aged 50-60 years with active or convalescent COVID-19. Sequenced input: peripheral blood. The CDR3 DNA is TGTGCCAGCAGTTTCAAACCAGGGACAGGCGAAAATAGCAATCAGCCCCAGCATTTT. Its protein product is CASSFKPGTGENSNQPQHF.